The T cell receptor (beta chain) described here comes from a study of T cells in Graves' hyperthyroidism and ophthalmopathy. The V end was cut by 4 bases, the J end by 8 bases, with 11 bases between. Germline values: CDR1 ENHRY, CDR2 SYGVKD. This CDR3 comprises 12 residues. Researchers took RNA transcripts and amplified the TCR beta CDR3 regions from them. The HTBI primer set served for first-round RT-PCR of the TCR CDR3. In TCRdb, the multiplex PCR reads were re-called with MiXCR into one record per CDR3 protein. The sample holds roughly 840,000 distinct CDR3 sequences, 38% seen once. A note on this clonotype: The target antigen is unknown.

Study-wide results and limits: By a 13 V-J model, ophthalmopathy was set apart from stable hyperthyroidism.

The chain has TRBV10-3 and TRBJ1-1; D unclear. The receptor was isolated from a man aged 18 to 29 with Graves' hyperthyroidism. Sequencing input: blood. CDR3 sequence (DNA): TGTGCCATCAGTGTCGGGAGGATAGAAGCTTTCTTT. It is translated as CAISVGRIEAFF.